Each of the 13 T cell receptor beta chains below was sequenced from the same sample in a study of blood T cell repertoires in COVID-19. Measured with immunoSEQ multiplex PCR; TCRdb has only the in-frame clones, and not every one. Of about 100,000 clones in the sample, around 83% were seen once. Sequencing was done on a sample of peripheral blood. The receptor source for this set is a woman older than 75 with active or convalescent COVID-19.

The CDR3 DNA sequence: TGTGCCAGTAGTATCGGGATTGGAAACACCATATATTTT. It translates to CASSIGIGNTIYF. This chain joins TRBV19 and TRBJ1-3; D not certain. The V gene's germline CDR1 is LNHDA and CDR2 SQIVND (reference sequence). The CDR3 extends over 13 amino acids. The germline V and J ends were trimmed by 3 bases and 3 bases, with 6 bases remaining between them.

This sequence joins TRBV4-2 and TRBJ2-1; 13 bases fit TRBD2. Germline trimming cut 5 bases from V and 8 bases from J; bases unmatched to any gene: 9. The CDR3 has 16 residues. CDR1 is LGHNA, CDR2 YNFKEQ, per germline. The CDR3 coding sequence is TGTGCCAGCAGCTATCGGACTAGCGGGGGCAGGGATGAGCAGTTCTTC. This translates into CASSYRTSGGRDEQFF.

The chain combines TRBV19 with TRBJ2-7; tentatively, D is TRBD2 (7 bases). This CDR3 region has 15 residues. V shed 6 bases and J shed 3 bases, with 18 bases lying between them. Germline V CDR1 and CDR2: LNHDA, SQIVND (reference sequence). CDR3 DNA: TGTGCCAGTAGGACCCTATGGGGGGGCCACTACGAGCAGTACTTC. It encodes CASRTLWGGHYEQYF.

The chain recombines TRBV29-1 with TRBJ2-3; no definite D call. This CDR3 is built from 13 residues. From germline, CDR1 is SQVTM and CDR2 ANQGSEA. V lost 0 bases, J lost 2 bases, and 6 bases lay in between. The CDR3 DNA sequence: TGCAGCGTTGAAGATAGTACCACAGATACGCAGTATTTT. This translates into CSVEDSTTDTQYF.

This clone showed up just a few times. V and J are TRBV10-3 and TRBJ2-5, with TRBD2 as a possible D gene (5 bases). Germline assignment: CDR1 ENHRY and CDR2 SYGVKD. Trimming removed 6 bases from V and 5 bases from J, with 19 bases in between. This CDR3 contains 15 residues. DNA of the CDR3: TGTGCCATCAGGCAAGGAGGAGCCTCCCTCGAGACCCAGTACTTC. Protein product: CAIRQGGASLETQYF.

This chain uses TRBV3-1 (or the pseudogene TRBV3-2) with TRBJ2-2; a possible D gene is TRBD1 (5 bases). The CDR3 spans 14 residues. CDR1 and CDR2 from the germline V gene are LGHDT and YNNKEL (reference sequence). Trimming shortened V by 2 bases and J by 5 bases, and 9 bases separated the two germline ends. The CDR3 reads CASSQSAGTGELFF. CDR3 DNA sequence: TGTGCCAGCAGCCAAAGTGCAGGGACCGGGGAGCTGTTTTTT.

The chain has TRBV12-5 and TRBJ2-1, with 8 bases aligning to TRBD2. This CDR3 has 15 amino acids. CDR1 LGHNT and CDR2 FRNRAP come from the germline V gene. Losses at the gene ends were 1 base for V and 1 base for J; bases not matched to a gene: 0. The CDR3 here is CASGLGGGSYNEQFF. The CDR3 nucleotides are TGTGCTAGTGGTTTGGGCGGGGGGTCCTACAATGAGCAGTTCTTC.

This clone was counted once. J is TRBJ2-4 and V is TRBV10-3, with 7 positions matching TRBD2. The junction had 5 bases not matched to a gene; V was cut back by 0 bases and J by 6 bases. This CDR3 contains 15 residues. Germline V lookup: CDR1 ENHRY, CDR2 SYGVKD. The CDR3 coding sequence is TGTGCCATCAGTGAGTCGAAGTGGGAGGGAAACATTCAGTACTTC. This translates into CAISESKWEGNIQYF.

The V gene is TRBV5-1, the J gene TRBJ2-3; TRBD1 aligns across 8 bases. V shed 6 bases and J 4 bases; nucleotides not matched to a gene: 10. The germline CDR1 and CDR2 sequences are SGHRS and YFSETQ. This CDR3 is built from 15 residues. The CDR3, as DNA: TGCGCCAGCACCCCGGGACAGGCTAGAGCAGATACGCAGTATTTT. Translation gives CASTPGQARADTQYF. Full variable domain (missing parts from reference TRBV5-1 and TRBJ2-3): KAGVTQTPRYLIKTRGQQVTLSCSPISGHRSVSWYQQTPGQGLQFLFEYFSETQRNKGNFPGRFSGRQFSNSRSEMNVSTLELGDSALYLCASTPGQARADTQYFGPGTRLTVL.

There are a few counts of this clone. This chain links TRBV7-2 with TRBJ1-1, with TRBD1 as a possible D gene (5 bases). Germline V gene lookup returns CDR1 SGHTA and CDR2 FQGNSA. V was cut by 3 bases and J by 1 base, with 9 bases left in between. This CDR3 has 14 residues. CDR3 in DNA: TGTGCCAGCAGCTTGACAGCCAAGAACACTGAAGCTTTCTTT. The encoded protein is CASSLTAKNTEAFF. The variable domain in full, with the rest retrieved from reference TRBV7-2 and TRBJ1-1, is GAGVSQSPSNKVTEKGKDVELRCDPISGHTALYWYRQSLGQGLEFLIYFQGNSAPDKSGLPSDRFSAERTGGSVSTLTIQRTQQEDSAVYLCASSLTAKNTEAFFGQGTRLTVV.

The chain uses TRBV11-2 and TRBJ2-5, with 13 bases lining up with TRBD2. CDR3 length equals 15 residues. Germline trimming cut 5 bases from V and 5 bases from J; bases unmatched to any gene: 5. Germline-derived CDR1 and CDR2 are SGHAT and FQNNGV. CDR3 loop: CASSAGTSGIETQYF. CDR3 nucleotide sequence: TGTGCCAGCAGCGCCGGGACTAGCGGGATCGAGACCCAGTACTTC.

The chain has TRBV27 and TRBJ2-3, with TRBD2 matching over 8 bases. The CDR3 length is 17 residues. Trimming at V came to 6 bases and at J to 2 bases, leaving 13 bases not matched to a gene. Germline loops: CDR1 MNHEY, CDR2 SMNVEV (reference sequence). The CDR3 coding sequence is TGTGCCAGCAGCCCAGGGCGCGGGAGGATTGTCACAGATACGCAGTATTTT. Amino acid sequence: CASSPGRGRIVTDTQYF.

The chain links TRBV28 to TRBJ1-6; D remains ambiguous. Germline CDR1 and CDR2: MDHEN and SYDVKM. This CDR3 is 15 amino acids long. V was trimmed by 0 bases and J by 7 bases, leaving 10 bases between them. The CDR3 is CASSLWSGGNSPLHF. CDR3 DNA sequence: TGTGCCAGCAGTTTATGGTCGGGAGGCAATTCACCCCTCCACTTT.